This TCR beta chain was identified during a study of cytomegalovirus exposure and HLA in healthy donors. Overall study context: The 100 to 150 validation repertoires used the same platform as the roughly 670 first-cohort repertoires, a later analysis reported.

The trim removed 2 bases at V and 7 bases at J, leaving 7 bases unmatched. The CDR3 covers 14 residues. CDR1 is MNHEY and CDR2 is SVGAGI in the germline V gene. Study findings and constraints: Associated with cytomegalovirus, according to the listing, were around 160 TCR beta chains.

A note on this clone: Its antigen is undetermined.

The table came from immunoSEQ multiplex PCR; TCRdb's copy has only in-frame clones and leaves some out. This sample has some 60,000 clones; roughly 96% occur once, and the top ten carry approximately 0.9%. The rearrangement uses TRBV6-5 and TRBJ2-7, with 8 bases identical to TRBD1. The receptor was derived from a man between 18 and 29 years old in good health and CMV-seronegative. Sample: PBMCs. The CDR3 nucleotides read TGTGCCAGCAGTTACGGGGGGACAGGACAGGAGCAGTACTTC. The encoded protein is CASSYGGTGQEQYF.